These 9 T cell receptor beta chains originate from one sample sequenced in a study of blood T cell repertoires in COVID-19. This table comes from immunoSEQ multiplex PCR, and its TCRdb copy is limited to in-frame clones, with some not included. The data show 95,000 to 120,000 clones, around 81% seen once. Material for sequencing was peripheral blood. The receptors shown here come from a woman between 65 and 79 years old with acute or convalescent COVID-19.

The chain couples TRBV4-1 to TRBJ1-6; D is unclear. V was trimmed by 0 bases and J by 2 bases, leaving 5 bases between them. Germline V gives CDR1 MGHRA, CDR2 YSYEKL. The CDR3 contains 15 residues. DNA of the CDR3: TGCGCCAGCAGCCAAGACCCAACCTATAATTCACCCCTCCACTTT. This gives the protein CASSQDPTYNSPLHF.

V and J are TRBV28 and TRBJ2-3; TRBD2 matches 8 bases. Germline V gene sequence: CDR1 MDHEN, CDR2 SYDVKM. J was trimmed by 4 bases and V by 2 bases; bases with no gene match: 2. The CDR3 length is 14 residues. The CDR3 DNA reads as TGTGCCAGCAGTTTACCGCGGGAGGCAGATACGCAGTATTTT. Protein: CASSLPREADTQYF.

The chain is built from TRBV28 and TRBJ2-2, with TRBD1 matching 12 bases. The germline V gene encodes CDR1 MDHEN and CDR2 SYDVKM. The CDR3 sequence is 19 residues long. V gave up 1 base and J gave up 5 bases; unmatched junction bases: 11. CDR3 nucleotides: TGTGCCAGCAGTTTATCTATTGGGGGGACAGGGGGCAGGACCGGGGAGCTGTTTTTT. Its protein is CASSLSIGGTGGRTGELFF.

CDR3 amino acids: CATSDNGQGGEKLFF. For the CDR3, the DNA is TGTGCCACCAGTGACAACGGACAGGGAGGCGAAAAACTGTTTTTT. The chain joins TRBV24-1 to TRBJ1-4; 8 nucleotides match TRBD1. V lost 4 bases, J lost 8 bases, and 8 bases stayed unmatched. Germline-derived CDR1 and CDR2 are KGHDR and SFDVKD. This CDR3 contains 15 residues.

The rearrangement joins TRBV5-1 to TRBJ2-2, with TRBD1 matching over 9 bases. CDR1 and CDR2 from the germline V gene are SGHRS and YFSETQ. The CDR3 sequence is 17 residues long. V shed 0 bases and J 6 bases; nucleotides not matched to a gene: 9. The CDR3 DNA reads as TGCGCCAGCAGCTTGGGGACAGGGGACGCTGGTCCCGGGGAGCTGTTTTTT. Its protein is CASSLGTGDAGPGELFF.

The chain has TRBV5-4 and TRBJ2-7; D may be TRBD2 (6 bases). The V end lost 7 bases, the J end lost 0 bases, and 11 bases lay between the germline ends. The CDR3 runs 13 residues. Germline CDR1 is SGHNT and CDR2 is YYREEE (reference sequence). In nucleotides, the CDR3 is TGTGCCAGCGCCGGAGGGCCCTCCTACGAGCAGTACGTC. Encoded protein: CASAGGPSYEQYV.

V usage is TRBV6-2 or TRBV6-3 and J usage is TRBJ1-5, with D possibly being TRBD1 (5 bases). Germline V gene lookup returns CDR1 MNHEY and CDR2 SVGEGT. The V end lost 5 bases, the J end lost 3 bases, and 14 bases lay between the germline ends. The CDR3 totals 15 residues. CDR3 in amino acids: CASSRRAGLNQPQHF. The CDR3 region has the DNA TGTGCCAGCAGTAGAAGAGCGGGGCTCAATCAGCCCCAGCATTTT.

V is TRBV6-2 or TRBV6-3 and J is TRBJ2-2, with unresolved D. V lost 4 bases and J 4 bases, leaving 13 bases between the germline ends. Looked up from germline, CDR1 is MNHEY and CDR2 is SVGEGT. The CDR3 consists of 15 residues. The CDR3 DNA reads as TGTGCCAGCAGTTGGGCCCGCGCTCTCACCGGGGAGCTGTTTTTT. Translating it yields CASSWARALTGELFF.

The chain's CDR3 is CASSLGQPAGGFF. Written as DNA, the CDR3 is TGTGCCAGCAGTTTGGGACAGCCCGCCGGAGGTTTCTTT. The chain is built from TRBV12-3 or TRBV12-4 and TRBJ1-1; 7 nucleotides line up with TRBD1. The junction had 11 bases not matched to a gene; V was cut back by 3 bases and J by 13 bases. The CDR3 sequence is 13 residues long.